Each of the 10 T cell receptor beta chains below was sequenced from the same sample in a study of CD8+CD57+ T cells in acquired aplastic anemia. Flow cytometry had shown expanded CD8+CD57+ cells in the patients chosen for sequencing. The study profiled TCR beta VDJ and CDR3 using genomic DNA as template. From the reads, TCRdb called clonotypes with MiXCR, one entry per CDR3 protein. The sample has around 500,000 distinct CDR3 sequences, around a third seen once. Sequencing was done on a sample of sorted CD4+, CD8+, or CD8+CD57+ T cells (not recorded which) from PBMCs. The receptors shown here come from a human donor with aplastic anemia.

The chain recombines TRBV15 with TRBJ1-4; D remains ambiguous. CDR3 length equals 14 residues. CDR1 and CDR2 from the germline V gene are LNHNV and YYDKDF (reference sequence). V was pared by 3 bases and J by 7 bases, with 12 bases between. The CDR3 region has the DNA TGTGCCACCAGCAGCTCAGCCCGGAGTGAAAAACTGTTTTTT. Encoded protein: CATSSSARSEKLFF.

This clonotype was seen many times. At one end, the junction sequence differs from germline, possibly due to a read error. This chain links TRBV11-3 with TRBJ2-7; D is unresolved. The CDR3 loop spans 11 amino acids. Germline V gene sequence: CDR1 SGHNT, CDR2 YENEEA. The CDR3 spells CASSLTSEFSF. For the CDR3, the DNA is TGTGCCAGCAGCTTAACGTCAGAGTTTAGCTTC.

The chain joins TRBV29-1 to TRBJ2-7; the D is unclear. Trimming removed 2 bases at V and 7 bases at J, with 12 bases between. Germline loops: CDR1 SQVTM, CDR2 ANQGSEA. The CDR3 loop spans 12 amino acids. The CDR3 region has the DNA TGCAGCGTTGAATCGCGACCTCAGGAGCAGTACTTC. Its protein product is CSVESRPQEQYF.

This clonotype turned up a few times. J is TRBJ2-3 and V is TRBV24-1, with D tentatively TRBD1 or TRBD2 (6 bases each). The CDR3 spans 18 residues. Germline V lookup: CDR1 KGHDR, CDR2 SFDVKD. The ends were cut back, 4 bases at V and 3 bases at J, with 22 bases in the middle. The CDR3 protein is CATSDPGGRPFQTDTQYF. DNA for the CDR3: TGTGCCACCAGTGACCCCGGGGGCCGACCTTTTCAAACAGATACGCAGTATTTT.

This clonotype has more than one count but fewer than ten. The rearrangement joins TRBV5-1 to TRBJ2-2, with unresolved D. CDR3 length equals 12 residues. Germline CDR1 is SGHRS and CDR2 is YFSETQ. V was trimmed by 4 bases and J by 7 bases, leaving 8 bases between them. Written as DNA, the CDR3 is TGCGCCAGCAGCAGGACGGACGGGGAGCTGTTTTTT. Amino acid sequence: CASSRTDGELFF.

This clonotype was detected many times. The genes are TRBV20-1 and TRBJ1-2; TRBD1 aligns across 7 bases. Germline loops: CDR1 DFQATT, CDR2 SNEGSKA (reference sequence). The CDR3 totals 15 residues. J was trimmed by 2 bases and V by 4 bases; bases with no gene match: 10. CDR3 protein: CSATETGLGNYGYTF. Written as DNA, the CDR3 is TGCAGTGCTACAGAGACAGGGTTGGGAAACTATGGCTACACCTTC.

The rearrangement uses TRBV25-1 and TRBJ1-6, with 7 nucleotides matching TRBD1. There are 15 residues in the CDR3. V lost 11 bases, J lost 6 bases, and 13 bases stayed unmatched. The germline CDR1 and CDR2 sequences are MGHDK and SYGVNS. The CDR3 here is CARMGMGQSNSPLHF. The DNA for the CDR3 is TGTGCCCGCATGGGAATGGGACAGAGTAATTCACCCCTCCACTTT.

The chain carries TRBV10-1 and TRBJ2-7; 10 bases map to TRBD2. The J segment lost 3 bases and the V segment lost 1 base, leaving 9 bases of the junction unmatched. Germline-derived CDR1 and CDR2 are WNHNN and SYGVQD (reference sequence). This CDR3 is built from 17 residues. The CDR3 DNA is TGCGCCAGCAGTGAGTTATTCCGGTCTAGCGGGAGCTACGAGCAGTACTTC. Residues: CASSELFRSSGSYEQYF.

In this sample, this clonotype turned up many times. This chain links TRBV2 with TRBJ1-3; perhaps TRBD1 as D (5 bases). The CDR3 runs to 14 residues. Germline V gene lookup returns CDR1 SNHLY and CDR2 FYNNEI. The ends were cut back, 6 bases at V and 0 bases at J, with 9 bases in the middle. CDR3 coding DNA: TGTGCCAGCAGCGGTGACAGCTCTGGAAACACCATATATTTT. Protein: CASSGDSSGNTIYF.

In its sample, this clonotype was seen once. This chain connects TRBV19 to TRBJ1-1; D might be TRBD1 (6 bases). This CDR3 is 14 amino acids long. The germline CDR1 and CDR2 sequences are LNHDA and SQIVND (reference sequence). Trimming left V 7 bases short and J 1 base short, with 13 bases between. This CDR3 reads CASTNPGQNTEAFF. CDR3 DNA: TGTGCCAGTACCAATCCGGGACAGAACACTGAAGCTTTCTTT.